These T cell receptor beta chains were read from a single sample in a study of T-cell memory formation after mild COVID-19. TCRdb re-called the 5' RACE reads with MiXCR, one entry per CDR3 protein. The sample carries 300,000 to 400,000 distinct CDR3 sequences, approximately 27% recorded once. Sequencing was carried out using PBMCs or a T cell subset sorted from them (not recorded which). The receptors here all came from an adult woman who had mild COVID-19 (a few samples of this study predate the infection). Cell type and time point are not known. Both conserved end residues are part of each CDR3. The D gene is left open where the match is weak. Clone size is not always given. Where it is, it says once, few, many or a class for expanded clones.

j_call clone_size cdr3_length v_call d_call cdr3_nt cdr3_aa
TRBJ2-7 NA 15 TRBV29-1 NA TGCAGCGTAGCTGGGGGCGAATTAAATGTCTACGAGCAGTACTTC CSVAGGELNVYEQYF
TRBJ2-7 once 12 TRBV10-3 NA TGTGCCATCAGCTCCCGGACTATCGAGCAGTACTTC CAISSRTIEQYF
TRBJ1-1 NA 14 TRBV21-1 NA TGTGCCAGCAGCAGAGACAGGGAAACCACTGAAGCTTTCTTT CASSRDRETTEAFF
TRBJ2-5 NA 15 TRBV4-1 TRBD2 TGCGCCAGCAGCCAAGATAGACTAGCGGGGACGACCCAGTACTTC CASSQDRLAGTTQYF
TRBJ2-3 few 15 TRBV7-2 TRBD2 TGTGCCAGCAGCTCTAGCGGGAGCCCCACAGATACGCAGTATTTT CASSSSGSPTDTQYF
TRBJ2-4 NA 17 TRBV7-2 TRBD2 TGTGCCAGCAGCTTTAGTGGGACTAGCGGCCCCCGAAACATTCAGTACTTC CASSFSGTSGPRNIQYF
TRBJ2-7 few 14 TRBV6-5 TRBD1 TGTGCCAGCAGTTACACAGGGACAGGAGGCGAGCAGTACTTC CASSYTGTGGEQYF
TRBJ2-1 NA 19 TRBV12-5 TRBD1 TGTGCTAGTGGTTTGGTGGCAGGGGGCGAAAAGACCCTCCCGAATGAGCAGTTCTTC CASGLVAGGEKTLPNEQFF
TRBJ2-3 NA 15 TRBV27 NA TGTGCCAGCAGCTGGAGAGCGGCTAGCACAGATACGCAGTATTTT CASSWRAASTDTQYF
TRBJ2-7 NA 16 TRBV6-5 TRBD1 TGTGCCAGCAGCTTCCTGGGACAGGGGCACTCCTACGAGCAGTACTTC CASSFLGQGHSYEQYF
TRBJ2-7 few 20 TRBV4-3 TRBD1 TGCGCCAGCAGCCAAGAGGTCATCTTACGCCGGGACAGGGAGATTTACGAGCAGTACTTC CASSQEVILRRDREIYEQYF
TRBJ1-1 NA 11 TRBV30 NA TGTGCCTGGAGTGGACCCACCGTGAAGTTCTTT CAWSGPTVKFF
TRBJ2-1 few 15 TRBV10-3 NA TGTGCCATCAGTGAGGGGGTCCCCCTGAACAATGAGCAGTTCTTC CAISEGVPLNNEQFF
TRBJ2-5 NA 13 TRBV29-1 TRBD2 TGCAGCGTTGATCGGGGGGGCGCAGGGACCCAGTACTTC CSVDRGGAGTQYF
TRBJ1-5 NA 12 TRBV24-1 NA TGTGCCACCAGTAAGCAAGATCAGCCCCAGCATTTT CATSKQDQPQHF
TRBJ2-3 NA 15 TRBV3-1 TRBD2 TGTGCCAGCAGCACTACTAGCGGGTTCACAGATACGCAGTATTTT CASSTTSGFTDTQYF
TRBJ2-5 few 17 TRBV20-1 TRBD2 TGCAGTGCTTCCCAAGGGGAAACTAGCGGGTATCAAGAGACCCAGTACTTC CSASQGETSGYQETQYF
TRBJ2-1 NA 15 TRBV7-3 NA TGTGCCAGCAGCCCCGTGTTCGGCCCGGCGGATGAGCAGTTCTTC CASSPVFGPADEQFF
TRBJ2-7 NA 13 TRBV4-1 NA TGCGCCAGCAGCCAAGAGAAGGGAAACGAGCAGTACTTC CASSQEKGNEQYF
TRBJ1-1 few 14 TRBV6-5 NA TGTGCCAGCAGCCGCAGTGCCGGGAACTCTGAAGCTTTCTTT CASSRSAGNSEAFF
TRBJ1-1 NA 15 TRBV29-1 NA TGCAGCGTTGAAGGGGGAGGGGGGCGAAGGACTGAAGCTTTCTTT CSVEGGGGRRTEAFF
TRBJ2-7 NA 15 TRBV10-3 NA TGTGCCATCAGTGAGGCGGTAGCCCCTACCTACGAGCAGTACTTC CAISEAVAPTYEQYF
TRBJ2-3 many 14 TRBV7-8 TRBD2 TGTGCCAGCAGCTCGCTAGCGGACACAGATACGCAGTATTTT CASSSLADTDTQYF
TRBJ2-5 many 13 TRBV5-1 NA TGCGCCAGCAGCTTGGTAGCAGAAGAGACCCAGTACTTC CASSLVAEETQYF
TRBJ2-3 NA 19 TRBV24-1 NA TGTGCCACCAGTGATGTGGAGTTAGGCGCACTTCCTACCACAGATACGCAGTATTTT CATSDVELGALPTTDTQYF
TRBJ1-6 few 15 TRBV9 TRBD1 TGTGCCAGCAGCGCGGTGACAGGGGACAATTCACCCCTCCACTTT CASSAVTGDNSPLHF
TRBJ2-7 NA 16 TRBV6-1 NA TGTGCCAGCAGCGTTCTGGACAGCAAGTCACTCTACGAGCAGTACTTC CASSVLDSKSLYEQYF
TRBJ2-7 few 15 TRBV29-1 NA TGCAGCGCCCTACGGGACACCGGAATAATCTACGAGCAGTACTTC CSALRDTGIIYEQYF
TRBJ2-2 few 15 TRBV10-2 TRBD1 TGCGCCAGCAGTGATGGGACAGGGGTAACCGGGGAGCTGTTTTTT CASSDGTGVTGELFF
TRBJ2-2 NA 16 TRBV24-1 TRBD1 TGTGCCACCAGTGATCCGGGACAGGGGAGCACCGGGGAGCTGTTTTTT CATSDPGQGSTGELFF
TRBJ1-1 NA 13 TRBV5-1 NA TGCGCCAGCAGCTCTCAAGGGCCCACTGAAGCTTTCTTT CASSSQGPTEAFF
TRBJ2-7 NA 16 TRBV6-2/TRBV6-3 NA TGTGCCAGCAGTTACTCGAGAAGCGAGGGCCACTACGAGCAGTACTTC CASSYSRSEGHYEQYF
TRBJ1-1 NA 15 TRBV20-1 NA TGCAGTGCCCCATCGGCGGCCCGAATGAACACTGAAGCTTTCTTT CSAPSAARMNTEAFF
TRBJ1-6 NA 16 TRBV4-1 TRBD1 TGCGCCAGCAGCCCGGGGAGGGACAGGGGTAATTCACCCCTCCACTTT CASSPGRDRGNSPLHF
TRBJ2-3 few 15 TRBV7-9 NA TGTGCCAGCACTGGGTGGGACGTGATTGCAGATACGCAGTATTTT CASTGWDVIADTQYF
TRBJ2-2 NA 15 TRBV11-2 NA TGTGCCAGCAGCTCGGTAGAAGGGAACACCGGGGAGCTGTTTTTT CASSSVEGNTGELFF
TRBJ1-5 NA 17 TRBV10-3 NA TGTGCCATCAGTGGCAACGGACCGAAAGTTAGCAATCAGCCCCAGCATTTT CAISGNGPKVSNQPQHF
TRBJ2-1 NA 16 TRBV13 TRBD2 TGTGCCAGCAGCTCCCGGACTAGCGGGACCTACAATGAGCAGTTCTTC CASSSRTSGTYNEQFF
TRBJ2-1 NA 14 TRBV7-3 TRBD2 TGTGCCAGCAGCGTAGCGGGGGGCTACAATGAGCAGTTCTTC CASSVAGGYNEQFF
TRBJ2-5 NA 11 TRBV25-1 NA TGTGCCAGCAGTGATAGCGAGACCCAGTACTTC CASSDSETQYF